This T cell receptor beta chain is drawn from a study of a mutant IDH1 vaccine in newly diagnosed glioma. Time point of the sample: baseline, week 1 (first vaccination visit). The treatment was: pre-vaccination baseline after standard-of-care therapy. TCRdb's copy holds only in-frame clones and misses some; the assay was immunoSEQ multiplex PCR. Here the sample spans fewer than 85,000 clones, 80% to 90% being singletons. The CDR3 length is 12 residues. Germline V gives CDR1 SEHNR, CDR2 FQNEAQ (reference sequence). V dropped 4 bases and J dropped 7 bases, with 8 bases sitting between them. This clone was counted between two and nine times.

This TCR came from a man aged 30-40 years with glioma. The J gene is TRBJ1-5, the V gene TRBV7-9; no clear D. The source material was PBMCs, sampled from a glioma patient treated with radiotherapy, temozolomide or both. The CDR3 reads CASSSPFQPQHF. Written as DNA, the CDR3 is TGTGCCAGCAGCTCGCCGTTCCAGCCCCAGCATTTT. The full variable domain, rest sourced from reference TRBV7-9 and TRBJ1-5, is DTGVSQNPRHKITKRGQNVTFRCDPISEHNRLYWYRQTLGQGPEFLTYFQNEAQLEKSRLLSDRFSAERPKGSFSTLEIQRTEQGDSAMYLCASSSPFQPQHFGDGTRLSIL.